The 26 T cell receptor beta chains presented below share a single source sample, sequenced in a study of monozygotic twins with inflammatory bowel disease. Using the 5' RACE reads, TCRdb records one entry per CDR3 protein without DNA. The sample data list some 300,000 distinct CDR3 sequences. Sequenced input: blood. These receptors originate from a human donor with ulcerative colitis or Crohn's disease, or a healthy co-twin of an affected twin (not recorded which).

This chain joins TRBV5-6 and TRBJ2-2; the TCRdb call, TRBD1, lacks DNA for checking. CDR3 length equals 14 residues. Germline CDR1 and CDR2: SGHDT and YYEEEE. The CDR3 loop reads CASIRTGYTGELFF.

The V gene is TRBV20-1, the J gene TRBJ2-2; TCRdb's D call of TRBD1 is untestable without DNA. CDR1 is DFQATT and CDR2 is SNEGSKA in the germline V gene (reference sequence). The CDR3 runs to 17 residues. This CDR3 is CSAPRPSGAANTGELFF.

The chain is built from TRBV6-1 and TRBJ2-1. Germline CDR1 MNHNS, CDR2 SASEGT. The CDR3 runs to 11 residues. The CDR3 reads CASSAYNEQFF.

The V call is TRBV20-1, the J call TRBJ2-1; no DNA is available, so the TRBD1 call from TCRdb remains unchecked. Germline CDR1 reads DFQATT; CDR2 reads SNEGSKA (reference sequence). The CDR3 length is 14 residues. This chain's CDR3 is CSAETGPHFNEQFF.

The chain recombines TRBV20-1 with TRBJ2-7; TCRdb's assignment of TRBD2 cannot be checked, as there is no DNA. Germline V lookup: CDR1 DFQATT, CDR2 SNEGSKA (reference sequence). This CDR3 spans 14 amino acids. CDR3 in amino acids: CSARGLADSYEQYF.

J is TRBJ2-1 and V is TRBV7-3; the TRBD1 assignment by TCRdb is unverifiable without DNA. The CDR3 has 17 amino acids. Germline values: CDR1 SGHTA, CDR2 FQGTGA. The CDR3: CASSLMGSGGPYNEQFF.

The chain carries TRBV18 and TRBJ2-5. CDR1 is KGHSH and CDR2 is LQKENI in the germline V gene. The CDR3 covers 14 residues. This CDR3 is CASSPTGVDETQYF.

This sequence joins TRBV19 and TRBJ2-5; as DNA is missing, the TRBD1 call by TCRdb cannot be tested. The CDR3 spans 16 residues. Germline CDR1 is LNHDA and CDR2 is SQIVND (reference sequence). The chain's CDR3 is CARAPVGTASQETQYF. Filled out from reference TRBV19 and TRBJ2-5, the complete variable domain reads DGGITQSPKYLFRKEGQNVTLSCEQNLNHDAMYWYRQDPGQGLRLIYYSQIVNDFQKGDIAEGYSVSREKKESFPLTVTSAQKNPTAFYLCARAPVGTASQETQYFGPGTRLLVL.

V gene TRBV5-6 combines with J gene TRBJ2-1. The germline V gene encodes CDR1 SGHDT and CDR2 YYEEEE. The CDR3 consists of 11 residues. This CDR3 is CASSFSREQFF.

V usage is TRBV20-1 and J usage is TRBJ1-6. CDR1 is DFQATT and CDR2 is SNEGSKA in the germline V gene (reference sequence). There are 13 residues in the CDR3. The CDR3 here is CSAKLQLNSPLHF.

V usage is TRBV7-8 and J usage is TRBJ1-2; the TCRdb D gene call, TRBD1, has no DNA to confirm it. The germline V gene has CDR1 SGHVS and CDR2 FQNEAQ. The CDR3 is 12 residues long. The CDR3 reads CASSLGQGGYIF.

V usage is TRBV5-1 and J usage is TRBJ2-5. This CDR3 is 11 amino acids long. CDR1 and CDR2 (germline): SGHRS, YFSETQ. The CDR3 protein is CASSRDQTQYF.

The chain has TRBV24-1 and TRBJ2-5. The CDR3 has 12 amino acids. CDR1 and CDR2 from the germline V gene are KGHDR and SFDVKD. The CDR3: CATSGAEETQYF.

The V and J genes are TRBV20-1 and TRBJ1-5. Germline V lookup: CDR1 DFQATT, CDR2 SNEGSKA (reference sequence). This CDR3 has 13 amino acids. The CDR3 here is CSAEGERNQPQHF.

CDR3 in amino acids: CASSLFGGFFTEAFF. V gene TRBV28 combines with J gene TRBJ1-1; TCRdb's assignment of TRBD1 cannot be checked, as there is no DNA. This CDR3 is built from 15 residues. Germline assignment: CDR1 MDHEN and CDR2 SYDVKM.

The chain is built from TRBV3-1 and TRBJ2-5. Germline V gene data show CDR1 as LGHDT and CDR2 as YNNKEL (reference sequence). The CDR3 loop spans 14 amino acids. The CDR3 spells CASSQGGQQETQYF.

This chain links TRBV5-4 with TRBJ2-7; without DNA, the TCRdb call of TRBD2 cannot be checked. Germline-derived CDR1 and CDR2 are SGHNT and YYREEE (reference sequence). This CDR3 is built from 13 residues. CDR3 in amino acids: CASSHPGPGEQYF.

The rearrangement links TRBV9 to TRBJ2-1; the TCRdb D gene call, TRBD1, has no DNA to confirm it. This CDR3 is built from 15 residues. Germline V gives CDR1 SGDLS, CDR2 YYNGEE. Here the CDR3 reads CASSNGQGAYNEQFF.

The chain is built from TRBV12-3 or TRBV12-4 and TRBJ2-7; the D gene TCRdb calls, TRBD2, cannot be checked with no DNA. There are 14 residues in the CDR3. The CDR3 sequence is CASTQLAGVGEQYF.

J is TRBJ1-5 and V is TRBV11-2. Germline assignment: CDR1 SGHAT and CDR2 FQNNGV. The CDR3 contains 19 residues. The CDR3 protein is CASSLVLRGVSYSNQPQHF.

This chain connects TRBV20-1 to TRBJ2-2; the D call of TRBD2 rests on TCRdb alone, since no DNA is present to check it. Germline CDR1 reads DFQATT; CDR2 reads SNEGSKA (reference sequence). The CDR3 runs to 15 residues. CDR3 region: CSATRQGWNTGELFF.

CDR3 region: CASRRTVPEQFF. The chain recombines TRBV28 with TRBJ2-1; TCRdb outputs TRBD1, but without DNA this stays unchecked. This CDR3 has 12 amino acids. Germline CDR1 reads MDHEN; CDR2 reads SYDVKM.

This chain joins TRBV12-3 or TRBV12-4 and TRBJ2-1; the TRBD2 assignment by TCRdb is unverifiable without DNA. There are 15 residues in the CDR3. CDR3 in amino acids: CASSYNNGRDNEQFF.

CDR3 sequence reads: CASSLEQGAWEKLFF. The chain links TRBV5-1 to TRBJ1-4; there is no DNA to check the TCRdb D call of TRBD1. Germline V lookup: CDR1 SGHRS, CDR2 YFSETQ. The CDR3 has 15 residues.

J is TRBJ2-1 and V is TRBV7-3; checking the TCRdb D call of TRBD1 is not possible without DNA. In germline, CDR1 is SGHTA, CDR2 FQGTGA. There are 17 residues in the CDR3. CDR3: CASSLRGATLNYNEQFF. Together with reference TRBV7-3 and TRBJ2-1, the CDR3 gives the full variable domain: GAGVSQTPSNKVTEKGKYVELRCDPISGHTALYWYRQSLGQGPEFLIYFQGTGAADDSGLPNDRFFAVRPEGSVSTLKIQRTERGDSAVYLCASSLRGATLNYNEQFFGPGTRLTVL.

This chain connects TRBV24-1 to TRBJ1-4; the D gene TCRdb calls, TRBD1, cannot be checked with no DNA. Germline V gives CDR1 KGHDR, CDR2 SFDVKD. There are 15 residues in the CDR3. This chain's CDR3 is CATSDSGTGDEKLFF.